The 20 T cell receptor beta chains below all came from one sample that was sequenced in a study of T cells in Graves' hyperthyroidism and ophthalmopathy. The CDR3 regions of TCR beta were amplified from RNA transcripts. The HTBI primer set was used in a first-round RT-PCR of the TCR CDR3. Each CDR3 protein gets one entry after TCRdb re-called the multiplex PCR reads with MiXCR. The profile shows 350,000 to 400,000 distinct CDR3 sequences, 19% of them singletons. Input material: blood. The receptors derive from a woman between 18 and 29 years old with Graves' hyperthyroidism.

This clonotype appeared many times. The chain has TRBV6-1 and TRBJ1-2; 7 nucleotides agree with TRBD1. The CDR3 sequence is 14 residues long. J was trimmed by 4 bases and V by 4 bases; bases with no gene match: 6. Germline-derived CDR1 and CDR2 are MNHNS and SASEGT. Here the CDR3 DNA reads TGTGCCAGCAGTGTTGGGACAGTATCCTATGGCTACACCTTC. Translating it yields CASSVGTVSYGYTF.

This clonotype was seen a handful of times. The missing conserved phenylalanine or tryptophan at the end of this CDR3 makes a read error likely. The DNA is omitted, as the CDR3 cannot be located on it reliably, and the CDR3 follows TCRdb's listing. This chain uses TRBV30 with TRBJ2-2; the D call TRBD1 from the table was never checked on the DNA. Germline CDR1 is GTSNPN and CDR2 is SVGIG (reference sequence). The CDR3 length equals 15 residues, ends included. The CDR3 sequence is CASRQVDRDTGELLV.

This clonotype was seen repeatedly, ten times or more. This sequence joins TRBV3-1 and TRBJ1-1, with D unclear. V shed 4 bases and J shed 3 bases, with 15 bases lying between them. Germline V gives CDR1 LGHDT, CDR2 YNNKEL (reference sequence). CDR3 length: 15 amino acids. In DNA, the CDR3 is TGTGCCAGCAGCCCCAGACCCGTGCCGGACACTGAAGCTTTCTTT. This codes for CASSPRPVPDTEAFF.

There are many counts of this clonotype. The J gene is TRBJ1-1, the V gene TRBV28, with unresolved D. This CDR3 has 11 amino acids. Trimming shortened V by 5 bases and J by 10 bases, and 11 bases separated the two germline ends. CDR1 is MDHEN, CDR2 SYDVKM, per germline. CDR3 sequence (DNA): TGTGCCAGCAGTGCCCTCTCAGGAGCTTTCTTT. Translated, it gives CASSALSGAFF.

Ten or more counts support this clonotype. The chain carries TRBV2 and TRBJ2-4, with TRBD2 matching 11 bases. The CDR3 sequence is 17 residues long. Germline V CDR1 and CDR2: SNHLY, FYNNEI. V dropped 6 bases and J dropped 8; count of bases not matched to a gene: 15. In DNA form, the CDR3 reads TGTGCCAGCAGCGTTAGACTAGCGGGGAGGAAGAGGGACATTCAGTACTTC. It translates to CASSVRLAGRKRDIQYF. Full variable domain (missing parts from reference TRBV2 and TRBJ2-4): EPEVTQTPSHQVTQMGQEVILRCVPISNHLYFYWYRQILGQKVEFLVSFYNNEISEKSEIFDDQFSVERPDGSNFTLKIRSTKLEDSAMYFCASSVRLAGRKRDIQYFGAGTRLSVL.

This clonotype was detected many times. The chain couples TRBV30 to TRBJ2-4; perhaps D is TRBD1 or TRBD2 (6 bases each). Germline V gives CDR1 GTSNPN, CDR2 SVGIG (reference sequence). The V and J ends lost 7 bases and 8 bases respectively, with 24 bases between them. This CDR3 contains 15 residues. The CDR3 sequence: CASTVTYGGLDIQYF. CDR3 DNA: TGTGCCTCCACTGTCACTTACGGGGGCTTAGACATTCAGTACTTC.

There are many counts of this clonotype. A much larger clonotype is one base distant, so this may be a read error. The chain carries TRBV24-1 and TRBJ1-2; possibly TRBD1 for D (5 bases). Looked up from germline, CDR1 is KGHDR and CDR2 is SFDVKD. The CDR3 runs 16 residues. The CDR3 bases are TGTGCCACCGGTGACAACGCCCGGGAGGGGAGCTATGGCTACACCTTC. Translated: CATGDNAREGSYGYTF.

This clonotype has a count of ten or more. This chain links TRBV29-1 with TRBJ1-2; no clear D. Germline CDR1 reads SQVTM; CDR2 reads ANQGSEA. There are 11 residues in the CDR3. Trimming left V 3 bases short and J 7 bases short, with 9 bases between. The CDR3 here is CSVDPGSGYTF. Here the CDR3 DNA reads TGCAGCGTTGATCCCGGTTCTGGCTACACCTTC.

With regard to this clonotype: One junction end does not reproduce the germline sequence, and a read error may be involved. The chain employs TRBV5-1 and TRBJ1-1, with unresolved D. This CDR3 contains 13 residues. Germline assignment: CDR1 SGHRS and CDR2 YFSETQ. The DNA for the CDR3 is TGCGCCAGCAGCTTGTTTTTAAACACTGAAGCTTGCTTT. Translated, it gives CASSLFLNTEACF. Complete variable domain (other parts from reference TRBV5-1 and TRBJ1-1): KAGVTQTPRYLIKTRGQQVTLSCSPISGHRSVSWYQQTPGQGLQFLFEYFSETQRNKGNFPGRFSGRQFSNSRSEMNVSTLELGDSALYLCASSLFLNTEACFGQGTRLTVV.

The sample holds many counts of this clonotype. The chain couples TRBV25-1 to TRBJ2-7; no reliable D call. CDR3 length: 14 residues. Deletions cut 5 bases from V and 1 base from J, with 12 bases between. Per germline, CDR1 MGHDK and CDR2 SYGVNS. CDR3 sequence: CASSHRQTSYEQYF. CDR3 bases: TGTGCCAGCAGTCACAGACAAACGTCCTACGAGCAGTACTTC.

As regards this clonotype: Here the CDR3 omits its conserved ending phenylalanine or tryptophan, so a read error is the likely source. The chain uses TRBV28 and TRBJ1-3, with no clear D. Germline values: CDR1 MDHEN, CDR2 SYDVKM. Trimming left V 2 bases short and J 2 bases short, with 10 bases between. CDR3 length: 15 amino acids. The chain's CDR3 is CASSLPPGTGNTIYY. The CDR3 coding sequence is TGTGCCAGCAGTTTACCTCCGGGGACTGGAAACACCATATATTAT.

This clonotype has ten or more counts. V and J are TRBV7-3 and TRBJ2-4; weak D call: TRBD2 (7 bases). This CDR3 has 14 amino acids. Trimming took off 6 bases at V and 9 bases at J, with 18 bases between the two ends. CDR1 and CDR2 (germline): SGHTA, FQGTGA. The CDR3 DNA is TGTGCCAGCAGTTGGGGGGGCGGTCAAGGCATTCAGTACTTC. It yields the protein CASSWGGGQGIQYF.

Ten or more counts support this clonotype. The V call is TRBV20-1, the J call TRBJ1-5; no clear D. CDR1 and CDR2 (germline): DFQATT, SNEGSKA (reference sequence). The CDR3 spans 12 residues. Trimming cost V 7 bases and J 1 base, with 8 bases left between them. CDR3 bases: TGCAGTGTCCGCCGGAGCAATCAGCCCCAGCATTTT. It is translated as CSVRRSNQPQHF.

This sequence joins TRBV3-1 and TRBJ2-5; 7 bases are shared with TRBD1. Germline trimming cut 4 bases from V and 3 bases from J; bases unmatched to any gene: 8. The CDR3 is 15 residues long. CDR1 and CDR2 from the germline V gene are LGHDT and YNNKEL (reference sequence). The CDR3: CASSRGNRGEETQYF. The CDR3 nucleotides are TGTGCCAGCAGCCGCGGTAACAGGGGCGAAGAGACCCAGTACTTC.

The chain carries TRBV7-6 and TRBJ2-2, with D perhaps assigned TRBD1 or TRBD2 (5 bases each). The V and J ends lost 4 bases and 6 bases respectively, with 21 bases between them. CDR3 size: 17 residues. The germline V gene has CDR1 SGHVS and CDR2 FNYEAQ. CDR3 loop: CASSSPDSSLGAGELFF. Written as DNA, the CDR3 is TGTGCCAGCAGCTCACCAGACAGCTCCCTCGGGGCCGGGGAGCTGTTTTTT.

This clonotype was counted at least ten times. The CDR3 bases are TGCGCCAGCAGCCTCGACTTCCTCAGGTCCTACGAGCAGTACTTC. Amino acids: CASSLDFLRSYEQYF. The gene calls are TRBV4-1 and TRBJ2-7; D ambiguous. This CDR3 is 15 amino acids long. CDR1 is MGHRA, CDR2 YSYEKL, per germline. Trimming stripped 4 bases from V and 1 base from J, with 14 bases between.

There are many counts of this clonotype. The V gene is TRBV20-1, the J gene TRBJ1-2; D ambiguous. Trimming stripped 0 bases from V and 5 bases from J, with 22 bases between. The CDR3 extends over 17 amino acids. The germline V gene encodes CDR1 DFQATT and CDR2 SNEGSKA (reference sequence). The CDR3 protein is CSARDPGHTERRYGYTF. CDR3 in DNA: TGCAGTGCTAGAGATCCGGGTCACACTGAACGTCGGTATGGCTACACCTTC.

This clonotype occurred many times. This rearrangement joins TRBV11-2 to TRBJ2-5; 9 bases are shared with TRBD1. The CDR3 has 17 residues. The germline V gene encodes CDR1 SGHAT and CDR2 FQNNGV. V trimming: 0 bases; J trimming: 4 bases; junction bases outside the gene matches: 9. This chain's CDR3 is CASSLEWGQGLGETQYF. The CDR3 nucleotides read TGTGCCAGCAGCTTAGAATGGGGACAGGGATTAGGAGAGACCCAGTACTTC.

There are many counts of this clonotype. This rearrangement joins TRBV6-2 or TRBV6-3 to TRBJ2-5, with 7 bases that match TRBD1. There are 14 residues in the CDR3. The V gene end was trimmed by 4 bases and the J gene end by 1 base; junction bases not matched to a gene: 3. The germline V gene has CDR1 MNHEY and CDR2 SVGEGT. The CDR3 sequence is CASSFGTAQETQYF. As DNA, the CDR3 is TGTGCCAGCAGTTTCGGGACAGCCCAAGAGACCCAGTACTTC.

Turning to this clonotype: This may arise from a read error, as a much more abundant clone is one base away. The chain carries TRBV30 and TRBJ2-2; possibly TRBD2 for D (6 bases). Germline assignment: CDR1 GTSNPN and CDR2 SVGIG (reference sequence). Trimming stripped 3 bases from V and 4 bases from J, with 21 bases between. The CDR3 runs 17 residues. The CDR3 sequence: CAWRRRGNFASTGELFF. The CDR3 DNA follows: TGTGCCTGGAGGAGGCGGGGAAATTTCGCGAGCACCGGGGAGCTGTTTTTT.